The 20 T cell receptor beta chains below were found in one sample sequenced in a study of blood T cells in healthy people across ages. A second PCR, run for roughly 7 to 12 cycles, used a sample-barcoded 5' primer plus a J-beta primer mix. From the 5' RACE reads, TCRdb called clonotypes with MiXCR, one entry per CDR3 protein. The data hold about 1.8 million distinct CDR3 sequences, with roughly 52% observed a single time. The sequencing sample was made of blood. These TCRs come from a woman between 35 and 50 years old in good health.

This sequence joins TRBV10-3 and TRBJ2-7, with D perhaps matching TRBD1 or TRBD2 (5 bases each). CDR1 and CDR2 from the germline V gene are ENHRY and SYGVKD. Trimming removed 6 bases from V and 2 bases from J, with 11 bases in between. The CDR3 length is 13 residues. Written as DNA, the CDR3 is TGTGCCATCAGGGGGGACCATACCTACGAGCAGTACTTC. This gives the protein CAIRGDHTYEQYF.

The chain is built from TRBV7-9 and TRBJ2-5; 11 bases match TRBD2. Germline lookup yields CDR1 SEHNR and CDR2 FQNEAQ (reference sequence). V trimming: 4 bases; J trimming: 11 bases; junction bases outside the gene matches: 12. CDR3 length: 15 residues. CDR3 sequence: CASSYASGGMHEQYF. CDR3 DNA: TGTGCCAGCAGCTACGCTAGCGGGGGGATGCATGAGCAGTACTTC.

The V and J genes are TRBV2 and TRBJ1-1, with a tentative D call TRBD1 (5 bases). V was cut by 4 bases and J by 1 base, with 13 bases left in between. Germline lookup yields CDR1 SNHLY and CDR2 FYNNEI. The CDR3 contains 15 residues. The CDR3 DNA sequence: TGTGCCAGCAGTGGCCGGGGAGGGACGAACACTGAAGCTTTCTTT. Its translation: CASSGRGGTNTEAFF.

The chain joins TRBV29-1 to TRBJ1-2; 8 positions agree with TRBD1. Germline values: CDR1 SQVTM, CDR2 ANQGSEA. There are 14 residues in the CDR3. After removal of 2 bases from V and 7 bases from J, the junction contained 9 bases not matched to a gene. DNA for the CDR3: TGCAGCGTTGAATACCAGGGGGCGCGGGGTGGCTACACCTTC. It is translated as CSVEYQGARGGYTF.

The chain has TRBV4-2 and TRBJ2-1; 7 nucleotides line up with TRBD1. The CDR3 has 15 amino acids. The germline V gene encodes CDR1 LGHNA and CDR2 YNFKEQ. V was pared by 8 bases and J by 3 bases, with 10 bases of the junction left unmatched. This CDR3 is CASGPPGTVYNEQFF. CDR3 in DNA: TGTGCCAGCGGCCCTCCCGGGACAGTCTACAATGAGCAGTTCTTC.

This clonotype was observed a few times. The genes are TRBV7-2 and TRBJ2-3; 8 bases match TRBD2. The CDR3 totals 18 residues. The germline gives CDR1 SGHTA, CDR2 FQGNSA. V lost 4 bases and J lost 2; bases outside the gene matches: 14. CDR3 sequence (DNA): TGTGCCAGCAGCTCGCCGCCCGGGGCGGGGGGATACACAGATACGCAGTATTTT. Translated: CASSSPPGAGGYTDTQYF. Variable domain in full (rest from reference TRBV7-2 and TRBJ2-3): GAGVSQSPSNKVTEKGKDVELRCDPISGHTALYWYRQSLGQGLEFLIYFQGNSAPDKSGLPSDRFSAERTGGSVSTLTIQRTQQEDSAVYLCASSSPPGAGGYTDTQYFGPGTRLTVL.

This chain uses TRBV24-1 with TRBJ2-7; no reliable D call. Trimming cost V 5 bases and J 7 bases, with 17 bases left between them. The CDR3 is made up of 14 amino acids. The germline gives CDR1 KGHDR, CDR2 SFDVKD. CDR3 amino acids: CATSGPTSYNEQYF. DNA of the CDR3: TGTGCCACCAGTGGCCCGACCTCCTACAATGAGCAGTACTTC.

The chain links TRBV7-2 to TRBJ1-6; D uncertain. The CDR3 consists of 15 residues. V lost 5 bases and J lost 7, with 15 bases in between. The germline V gene encodes CDR1 SGHTA and CDR2 FQGNSA. The CDR3 sequence is CASSRVATSNSPLHF. In nucleotides, the CDR3 is TGTGCCAGCAGCCGTGTGGCCACGTCCAATTCACCCCTCCACTTT.

In DNA, the CDR3 is TGTGCCAGCAGCCTATACCGACAGGGGGATACGCAGTATTTT. Its translation: CASSLYRQGDTQYF. The genes are TRBV5-5 and TRBJ2-3, with 8 bases that match TRBD1. The CDR3 totals 14 residues. Per the germline V gene, CDR1 is SGHKS and CDR2 is YYEKEE (reference sequence). Trimming removed 4 bases from V and 6 bases from J; junction bases left unmatched: 7.

The chain links TRBV5-5 to TRBJ2-5; weak D call: TRBD1 (6 bases). CDR3 length: 16 residues. Trimming left V 1 base short and J 5 bases short, with 18 bases between. From germline, CDR1 is SGHKS and CDR2 YYEKEE (reference sequence). CDR3 residues: CASSLYKGELSETQYF. The DNA for the CDR3 is TGTGCCAGCAGCTTGTATAAGGGGGAACTTTCGGAGACCCAGTACTTC.

The chain has TRBV25-1 and TRBJ1-2; 8 nucleotides agree with TRBD1. CDR1 MGHDK and CDR2 SYGVNS come from the germline V gene. The V gene end was trimmed by 9 bases and the J gene end by 7 bases; junction bases not matched to a gene: 10. The CDR3 sequence is 13 residues long. The CDR3 loop is CASSLQGDVGYTF. CDR3 DNA sequence: TGTGCCAGTAGTTTACAGGGGGATGTTGGCTACACCTTC.

The rearrangement uses TRBV4-3 and TRBJ2-5; tentative D call: TRBD1 (7 bases). The germline V gene has CDR1 LGHNA and CDR2 YSLEER. The CDR3 consists of 16 residues. V was pared by 1 base and J by 5 bases, with 17 bases between. CDR3 coding DNA: TGCGCCAGCAGCCAAGTGAAGCAGGGGGGATATGAGACCCAGTACTTC. This encodes CASSQVKQGGYETQYF.

The rearrangement links TRBV25-1 to TRBJ1-1, with a weak D call TRBD1 (6 bases). V lost 3 bases and J lost 5, with 16 bases in between. The length of the CDR3 is 15 residues. The germline CDR1 and CDR2 sequences are MGHDK and SYGVNS. The CDR3 region has the DNA TGTGCCAGCAGTGATACGACAGGCTATTATACTGAAGCTTTCTTT. Amino acid sequence: CASSDTTGYYTEAFF.

The chain uses TRBV7-6 and TRBJ2-5; D call uncertain. The DNA end favors TRBJ2-7, so the J call may be wrong. CDR3 length: 14 amino acids. The V gene's germline CDR1 is SGHVS and CDR2 FNYEAQ. The CDR3 protein is CASSSRDTDYEQYF. CDR3 DNA: TGTGCCAGCAGCTCCAGAGACACCGACTACGAGCAGTACTTC.

The chain is built from TRBV18 and TRBJ2-4, with a weak D call TRBD2 (5 bases). Between the trimmed V and J ends, which lost 2 bases and 6 bases, there was a span of 20 bases. Per germline, CDR1 KGHSH and CDR2 LQKENI. This CDR3 comprises 17 residues. The CDR3 DNA is TGTGCCAGCTCACCATTGATCCTTCCGGGGTCCCGAAACATTCAGTACTTC. Translated: CASSPLILPGSRNIQYF.

The chain uses TRBV28 and TRBJ2-5; 13 nucleotides align to TRBD2. The CDR3 sequence is 17 residues long. Germline CDR1 reads MDHEN; CDR2 reads SYDVKM. After removal of 3 bases from V and 3 bases from J, the junction contained 7 bases not matched to a gene. This chain's CDR3 is CASSFPTSGGRKETQYF. The CDR3 nucleotides are TGTGCCAGCAGTTTCCCGACTAGCGGGGGGCGGAAAGAGACCCAGTACTTC.

This sequence joins TRBV20-1 and TRBJ2-7; TRBD1 matches 10 bases. Germline-derived CDR1 and CDR2 are DFQATT and SNEGSKA (reference sequence). There are 14 residues in the CDR3. The V and J ends lost 2 bases and 6 bases, in that order; junction bases with no gene match: 7. CDR3 region: CSARYRDRGPEQYF. Written as DNA, the CDR3 is TGCAGTGCTAGATACCGGGACAGGGGCCCCGAGCAGTACTTC.

This clonotype was observed a handful of times. The chain combines TRBV6-2 or TRBV6-3 with TRBJ2-7; D could derive from TRBD1 or TRBD2 (5 bases each). The CDR3 has 14 amino acids. V gave up 2 bases and J gave up 3 bases, with 11 bases separating them. Germline lookup yields CDR1 MNHEY and CDR2 SVGEGT. CDR3 in DNA: TGTGCCAGCAGTTACGACGAGGGGAGCTACGAGCAGTACTTC. As protein: CASSYDEGSYEQYF.

The chain has TRBV7-9 and TRBJ1-2; 7 nucleotides align to TRBD1. Germline loops: CDR1 SEHNR, CDR2 FQNEAQ (reference sequence). The V segment lost 4 bases and the J segment 3 bases; nucleotides outside the gene matches: 11. The CDR3 runs 16 residues. The CDR3 nucleotides read TGTGCCAGCAGCTCCATTGGGGACAGCACGTACTATGGCTACACCTTC. Protein product: CASSSIGDSTYYGYTF.

This rearrangement joins TRBV7-2 to TRBJ2-7, with 10 bases matching TRBD1. Germline values: CDR1 SGHTA, CDR2 FQGNSA. V shed 1 base and J 2 bases; nucleotides not matched to a gene: 5. This CDR3 is built from 16 residues. The CDR3 loop reads CASSLGQGAGTYEQYF. The CDR3 DNA follows: TGTGCCAGCAGCTTAGGACAGGGGGCCGGGACCTACGAGCAGTACTTC.